One TCR beta chain is described in this entry. Its antigen is not identified. This sample stems from a study of OX40 agonist ivuxolimab in advanced cancers. Across the study: The drug used for patients, ivuxolimab, was an agonistic anti-OX40 (CD134) antibody.

TCRdb's table, derived via immunoSEQ multiplex PCR, lists solely in-frame clones and lacks some. The sample carries some 35,000 clones, around 79% recorded once. Germline lookup yields CDR1 SQVTM and CDR2 ANQGSEA. The trim removed 5 bases at V and 2 bases at J, leaving 3 bases unmatched. This CDR3 is 13 amino acids long. Study findings and constraints: Patients who responded partially at 0.1-3.0 mg/kg showed clonal expansion ranking among the lowest. In the expanded peripheral T cells, antigen specificity was never determined.

This clonotype was sampled from an adult with an advanced solid tumor such as melanoma, head and neck, liver or kidney cancer. This chain uses TRBV29-1 with TRBJ1-3; 7 bases are a match to TRBD1. This sample comprised CD4+ or CD8+ T cells sorted from blood, obtained in a trial of the OX40 agonist ivuxolimab. The DNA for the CDR3 is TGCAGCGTTTCAACAGGGGCTGGAAACACCATATATTTT. This sequence encodes CSVSTGAGNTIYF.